A single sample is the source of the 21 T cell receptor beta chains below, sequenced in a study of cytomegalovirus exposure and HLA in healthy donors. With 60 Vbeta and 13 Jbeta primers, the PCR was carried out. Repertoires were generated with immunoSEQ multiplex PCR, while TCRdb's copy carries only in-frame clones and drops some. The sample lists roughly 93,000 clones, about 74% occurring once. Sequencing was carried out using PBMCs. Source of these receptors: a male donor in good health and CMV-seronegative.

The V gene is TRBV5-1, the J gene TRBJ2-7; a weak D match, TRBD1 (6 bases). The V and J ends lost 7 bases and 1 base respectively, with 12 bases between them. The CDR3 is 13 amino acids. Germline CDR1 and CDR2: SGHRS and YFSETQ. DNA of the CDR3: TGCGCCAGCCGACAGCAGGGGTCCTACGAGCAGTACTTC. Translation gives CASRQQGSYEQYF.

The chain is built from TRBV7-3 and TRBJ2-1; 8 positions agree with TRBD1. CDR1 and CDR2 (germline): SGHTA, FQGTGA. There are 15 residues in the CDR3. The junction had 4 bases not matched to a gene; V was cut back by 2 bases and J by 4 bases. The CDR3 coding sequence is TGTGCCAGCAGCTTAGAGGACAGGGCGTACAATGAGCAGTTCTTC. Protein product: CASSLEDRAYNEQFF.

The chain couples TRBV9 to TRBJ2-1; 8 bases agree with TRBD2. CDR3 length: 15 residues. Germline CDR1 is SGDLS and CDR2 is YYNGEE. V was pared by 2 bases and J by 5 bases, with 6 bases of the junction left unmatched. The CDR3 sequence: CASSVGGRPDNEQFF. The CDR3 nucleotides are TGTGCCAGCAGCGTGGGCGGGAGGCCCGACAATGAGCAGTTCTTC.

This clone came up once. This CDR3 reads CASSLGLQETQYF. CDR3 nucleotides: TGTGCCAGCAGCTTGGGCCTCCAGGAGACCCAGTACTTC. The chain couples TRBV5-4 to TRBJ2-5; D is undetermined. Germline CDR1 and CDR2: SGHNT and YYREEE (reference sequence). The V and J ends lost 0 bases and 5 bases respectively, with 8 bases between them. CDR3 length: 13 amino acids.

CDR3 in DNA: TGTGCCAGCAGTTTTGGGACTAGCGGGACCACAGATACGCAGTATTTT. Protein: CASSFGTSGTTDTQYF. The chain uses TRBV7-9 and TRBJ2-3; 13 bases map to TRBD2. V trimming: 6 bases; J trimming: 2 bases; junction bases outside the gene matches: 5. The CDR3 covers 16 residues. Per germline, CDR1 SEHNR and CDR2 FQNEAQ (reference sequence).

This clone was seen a few times. The V and J genes are TRBV19 and TRBJ1-2, with D tentatively TRBD1 (5 bases). CDR1 LNHDA and CDR2 SQIVND come from the germline V gene (reference sequence). The CDR3 extends over 12 amino acids. Trimming took 3 bases from V and 8 from J, leaving 10 bases between them. CDR3 in DNA: TGTGCCAGTAGTATGGGGGGTAGCGGCTACACCTTC. It yields the protein CASSMGGSGYTF. The full variable domain, with the rest looked up from reference TRBV19 and TRBJ1-2, is DGGITQSPKYLFRKEGQNVTLSCEQNLNHDAMYWYRQDPGQGLRLIYYSQIVNDFQKGDIAEGYSVSREKKESFPLTVTSAQKNPTAFYLCASSMGGSGYTFGSGTRLTVV.

This CDR3 is CASSLGQGAEAFF. The CDR3 DNA is TGTGCCAGCAGTTTGGGACAGGGAGCTGAAGCTTTCTTT. V and J are TRBV27 and TRBJ1-1, with TRBD1 matching 9 bases. Per germline, CDR1 MNHEY and CDR2 SMNVEV (reference sequence). The CDR3 totals 13 residues. J was trimmed by 6 bases and V by 3 bases; bases with no gene match: 2.

The genes are TRBV29-1 and TRBJ1-4; 8 bases align to TRBD1. CDR3 length: 12 amino acids. In germline, CDR1 is SQVTM, CDR2 ANQGSEA. V dropped 6 bases and J dropped 8; count of bases not matched to a gene: 5. CDR3 region: CSVRTGGEKLFF. Written as DNA, the CDR3 is TGCAGCGTGAGAACAGGGGGGGAAAAACTGTTTTTT.

The chain employs TRBV6-5 and TRBJ1-2; 7 nucleotides align to TRBD1. Germline V gives CDR1 MNHEY, CDR2 SVGAGI. Germline trimming cut 6 bases from V and 7 bases from J; bases unmatched to any gene: 11. The CDR3 sequence is 14 residues long. The CDR3 here is CASSSITGVGGYTF. CDR3 sequence (DNA): TGTGCCAGCAGCTCAATCACAGGGGTAGGTGGCTACACCTTC.

This clone was recorded a few times. The chain combines TRBV7-6 with TRBJ2-3; 8 positions agree with TRBD2. Germline values: CDR1 SGHVS, CDR2 FNYEAQ. V gave up 4 bases and J gave up 4 bases; unmatched junction bases: 1. The CDR3 spans 13 residues. The CDR3 DNA is TGTGCCAGCAGCTCAGCGGGAGCAGATACGCAGTATTTT. Translation gives CASSSAGADTQYF.

V and J are TRBV25-1 and TRBJ1-6, with TRBD1 identical over 10 bases. Germline V CDR1 and CDR2: MGHDK, SYGVNS. V was pared by 7 bases and J by 6 bases, with 6 bases of the junction left unmatched. The CDR3 spans 15 residues. The CDR3 is CASTQTGGPNSPLHF. The CDR3 nucleotides read TGTGCCAGCACCCAGACAGGGGGCCCTAATTCACCCCTCCACTTT.

This clone has only a few counts. The gene calls are TRBV11-3 and TRBJ2-1; no clear D gene. V lost 2 bases and J lost 0, with 5 bases in between. Germline loops: CDR1 SGHNT, CDR2 YENEEA. This CDR3 is 14 amino acids long. The CDR3 region is CASSLTSSYNEQFF. CDR3 nucleotide sequence: TGTGCCAGCAGCTTAACGAGCTCCTACAATGAGCAGTTCTTC.

This chain links TRBV7-2 with TRBJ2-3, with 14 bases matching TRBD2. This CDR3 has 15 amino acids. Looked up from germline, CDR1 is SGHTA and CDR2 is FQGNSA. The V gene end was trimmed by 1 base and the J gene end by 9 bases; junction bases not matched to a gene: 3. The CDR3 here is CASSLETSGRGTQYF. The DNA for the CDR3 is TGTGCCAGCAGCTTAGAGACTAGCGGGAGGGGGACGCAGTATTTT.

V and J are TRBV5-1 and TRBJ2-5, with 12 bases fitting TRBD2. This CDR3 comprises 17 residues. The germline gives CDR1 SGHRS, CDR2 YFSETQ. Losses at the gene ends were 4 bases for V and 3 bases for J; bases not matched to a gene: 10. CDR3 sequence reads: CASSTGTSGSGEETQYF. The CDR3 region has the DNA TGCGCCAGCAGCACCGGGACTAGCGGGTCGGGGGAAGAGACCCAGTACTTC. The full variable domain, completed using reference TRBV5-1 and TRBJ2-5, is KAGVTQTPRYLIKTRGQQVTLSCSPISGHRSVSWYQQTPGQGLQFLFEYFSETQRNKGNFPGRFSGRQFSNSRSEMNVSTLELGDSALYLCASSTGTSGSGEETQYFGPGTRLLVL.

This rearrangement joins TRBV5-1 to TRBJ2-1; 10 bases fit TRBD2. From germline, CDR1 is SGHRS and CDR2 YFSETQ. The CDR3 is 15 amino acids. Unmatched junction bases numbered 3, after V lost 4 bases and J lost 2 bases. CDR3 residues: CASSSTSGAYNEQFF. DNA for the CDR3: TGCGCCAGCAGCAGCACTAGCGGGGCCTACAATGAGCAGTTCTTC.

This rearrangement joins TRBV4-3 to TRBJ2-1; 7 nucleotides agree with TRBD1. CDR3 size: 15 residues. With 0 bases clipped from V and 9 bases from J, the junction kept 8 bases outside the gene matches. From germline, CDR1 is LGHNA and CDR2 YSLEER. This CDR3 is CASSQEIGQAGEQFF. For the CDR3, the DNA is TGCGCCAGCAGCCAAGAAATTGGACAGGCAGGTGAGCAGTTCTTC.

The V call is TRBV28, the J call TRBJ2-1, with 12 bases matching TRBD2. This CDR3 spans 15 amino acids. V gave up 4 bases and J gave up 9 bases; unmatched junction bases: 7. The germline CDR1 and CDR2 sequences are MDHEN and SYDVKM. The CDR3 region has the DNA TGTGCCAGCAGTTCTACTAGCGGGAGGATCGGTGAGCAGTTCTTC. Amino acid sequence: CASSSTSGRIGEQFF.

This chain uses TRBV28 with TRBJ2-7; 8 positions agree with TRBD1. Trimming at V came to 6 bases and at J to 2 bases, leaving 15 bases not matched to a gene. This CDR3 region has 17 residues. Germline V CDR1 and CDR2: MDHEN, SYDVKM. CDR3 region: CASSRTRTQGEPYEQYF. DNA of the CDR3: TGTGCCAGCAGCCGTACCCGAACACAGGGGGAACCCTACGAGCAGTACTTC. Together with reference TRBV28 and TRBJ2-7, the CDR3 gives the full variable domain: DVKVTQSSRYLVKRTGEKVFLECVQDMDHENMFWYRQDPGLGLRLIYFSYDVKMKEKGDIPEGYSVSREKKERFSLILESASTNQTSMYLCASSRTRTQGEPYEQYFGPGTRLTVT.

The chain uses TRBV4-2 and TRBJ2-3, with TRBD2 identical over 10 bases. Trimming at V came to 3 bases and at J to 11 bases, leaving 8 bases not matched to a gene. The CDR3 runs to 14 residues. Germline V gene sequence: CDR1 LGHNA, CDR2 YNFKEQ. CDR3 residues: CASSHQREGSKQYF. CDR3 DNA sequence: TGTGCCAGCAGCCACCAGCGGGAGGGCTCTAAGCAGTATTTT.

V is TRBV30 and J is TRBJ2-2, with 7 bases aligning to TRBD1. The germline V gene encodes CDR1 GTSNPN and CDR2 SVGIG (reference sequence). J lost 4 bases, V lost 4 bases, and 9 bases had no gene match. CDR3 size: 15 residues. CDR3 sequence (DNA): TGTGCCTGGATTCCGGGACAGTTCAGCACCGGGGAGCTGTTTTTT. It translates to CAWIPGQFSTGELFF.

J is TRBJ2-1 and V is TRBV27; D might be TRBD2 (6 bases). Trimming took off 6 bases at V and 7 bases at J, with 19 bases between the two ends. The CDR3 has 15 amino acids. Germline V gene data show CDR1 as MNHEY and CDR2 as SMNVEV (reference sequence). The CDR3 spells CASSWGDGSRNEQFF. CDR3 bases: TGTGCCAGCAGCTGGGGGGACGGGAGCAGGAATGAGCAGTTCTTC.